The clone carrying this T cell receptor (beta chain) was picked up a small number of times. Its target is not known. The germline V gene has CDR1 SQVTM and CDR2 ANQGSEA. J was trimmed by 5 bases and V by 7 bases; bases with no gene match: 7. There are 13 residues in the CDR3. A second roughly 6 to 11 cycle PCR used barcoded and J-beta primers. TCRdb reprocessed the 5' RACE reads via MiXCR and lists one record per CDR3 protein. The sample carries some 1,800,000 distinct CDR3 sequences, about 39% recorded once. These data originate in a study of blood T cells in healthy people across ages. Study-wide points: Unsorted PBMCs ruled out conclusive naive versus antigen-experienced comparison.

The source of this sequence is a human donor in good health. The rearrangement joins TRBV29-1 to TRBJ1-2; TRBD1 matches 10 bases. The sequenced sample was blood. CDR3 region: CSAGQGERYGYTF. CDR3 bases: TGCAGCGCCGGACAGGGGGAGAGGTATGGCTACACCTTC.